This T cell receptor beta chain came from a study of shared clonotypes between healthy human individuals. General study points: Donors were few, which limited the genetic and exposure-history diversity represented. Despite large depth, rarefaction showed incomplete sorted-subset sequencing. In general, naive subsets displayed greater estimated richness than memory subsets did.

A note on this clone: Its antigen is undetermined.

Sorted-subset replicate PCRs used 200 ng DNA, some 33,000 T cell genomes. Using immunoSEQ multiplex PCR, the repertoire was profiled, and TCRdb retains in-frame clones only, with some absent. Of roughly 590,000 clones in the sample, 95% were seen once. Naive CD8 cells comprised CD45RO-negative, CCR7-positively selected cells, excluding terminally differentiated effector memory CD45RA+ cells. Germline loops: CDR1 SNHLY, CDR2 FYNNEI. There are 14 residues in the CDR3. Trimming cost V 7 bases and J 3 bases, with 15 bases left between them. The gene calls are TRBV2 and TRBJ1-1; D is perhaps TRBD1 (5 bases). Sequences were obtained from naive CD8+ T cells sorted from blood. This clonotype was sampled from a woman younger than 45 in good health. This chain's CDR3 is CASIRGRQHTEAFF. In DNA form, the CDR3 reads TGTGCCAGCATCCGAGGGCGACAGCACACTGAAGCTTTCTTT. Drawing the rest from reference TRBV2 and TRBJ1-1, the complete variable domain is EPEVTQTPSHQVTQMGQEVILRCVPISNHLYFYWYRQILGQKVEFLVSFYNNEISEKSEIFDDQFSVERPDGSNFTLKIRSTKLEDSAMYFCASIRGRQHTEAFFGQGTRLTVV.